Here is one TCR beta chain with its context. Its specificity is not known. Assay used: immunoSEQ multiplex PCR; TCRdb lists only in-frame clones, some missing. The sample includes around 50,000 clones, 76% of them seen just once. The data originate from a study of vaccination effects on CD4 cells after COVID-19. Study information: At 16 days and one week before vaccination, a couple of convalescent patients gave samples.

Trimming removed 0 bases from V and 5 bases from J, with 14 bases in between. Germline values: CDR1 LGHNA, CDR2 YNFKEQ. The CDR3 is made up of 17 amino acids. Before any sequencing was done, the ViraFEST assay used viral peptide pools to expand antigen-specific CD4+ T cells. On roughly day 10 of culture, CD4+ T cells were separated out. SARS-CoV-2 infected the person between March and December 2020, as confirmed by PCR. Researchers reported culturing over 1.5 million PBMC in each well, adding approximately 10 IU/ml IL-2 and about 10 ug/ml peptides. Cultures received IL-2 medium that replaced half the medium on days 3 and 7.

The TCR comes from a human donor who had a prior SARS-CoV-2 infection. This chain joins TRBV4-2 and TRBJ2-6, with D hard to call. Sample: CD4+ T cells from PBMCs cultured with HIV peptides, taken before COVID-19 vaccination. The subset denotes: HIV-1 Nef peptide pool negative control/reference culture. CDR3 protein: CASSQEWGDDWANVLTF. The DNA of the CDR3 is TGTGCCAGCAGCCAAGAGTGGGGTGACGACTGGGCCAACGTCCTGACTTTC.